A single sample is the source of the 14 T cell receptor beta chains below, sequenced in a study of follicular helper T cells after annual influenza vaccination listed by TCRdb under 2017. Libraries were prepared through the immunoSEQ multiplex PCR assay. In its TCRdb copy, this immuneACCESS table keeps in-frame sequences only and misses some clones. Where compared with another copy, unresolved V genes explain less than half of these, and the others have no known cause. The sample includes some 13,000 clones, with under 80% observed a single time. Approximately 0.42% of the sample lies in the top ten. Sample time point, as interpreted from the label and publication: 2014-2015 season, pre-vaccination. The starting material was CXCR5- memory CD4+ T cells sorted from blood, obtained on the day of influenza vaccination. The cell subset or site label for this specimen denotes: CXCR5- memory CD4 T cells. The receptors originated from an adult who received the influenza vaccine.

This chain uses TRBV6-1 with TRBJ1-1; D not certain. CDR1 MNHNS and CDR2 SASEGT come from the germline V gene. The CDR3 extends over 10 amino acids. Trimming left V 9 bases short and J 3 bases short, with 5 bases between. In DNA, the CDR3 is TGTGCCAGTAGCTACACTGAAGCTTTCTTT. Translated, it gives CASSYTEAFF.

V usage is TRBV5-1 and J usage is TRBJ2-1; 7 positions agree with TRBD1. The V segment lost 0 bases and the J segment 9 bases; nucleotides outside the gene matches: 6. This CDR3 spans 14 amino acids. Germline CDR1 SGHRS, CDR2 YFSETQ. CDR3 coding DNA: TGCGCCAGCAGCTTGGGACAGGGTTCAGGTGAGCAGTTCTTC. Its translation: CASSLGQGSGEQFF.

The gene calls are TRBV6-5 and TRBJ1-5; D uncertain. CDR3 size: 14 residues. CDR1 and CDR2 (germline): MNHEY, SVGAGI. V was trimmed by 6 bases and J by 3 bases, leaving 12 bases between them. The CDR3 nucleotides read TGTGCCAGCAGCTGGTACGGTCCCAATCAGCCCCAGCATTTT. Its protein product is CASSWYGPNQPQHF.

This clone has a single count. The chain combines TRBV5-1 with TRBJ1-2; D unclear. The V and J ends lost 4 bases and 5 bases respectively, with 12 bases between them. The CDR3 runs 13 residues. Per germline, CDR1 SGHRS and CDR2 YFSETQ. The CDR3 sequence is CASSPSAEYGYTF. The CDR3 DNA reads as TGCGCCAGCAGCCCGAGTGCAGAATATGGCTACACCTTC.

The rearrangement links TRBV5-1 to TRBJ1-4; D is ambiguous. This CDR3 has 15 amino acids. Per germline, CDR1 SGHRS and CDR2 YFSETQ. With 1 base removed from V and 5 bases from J, the gap between germline ends came to 12 bases. The CDR3 nucleotides are TGCGCCAGCAGCTTGACCGAGGTGGGAAATGAAAAACTGTTTTTT. Residues: CASSLTEVGNEKLFF.

This chain connects TRBV7-9 to TRBJ2-2, with unresolved D. V shed 5 bases and J shed 7 bases, with 11 bases lying between them. Germline lookup yields CDR1 SEHNR and CDR2 FQNEAQ (reference sequence). CDR3 length equals 13 residues. The CDR3 DNA sequence: TGTGCCAGCAGCGCACAGACGAGCGGGGAGCTGTTTTTT. Residues: CASSAQTSGELFF.

This clone came up once. The rearrangement joins TRBV4-3 to TRBJ1-2, with 8 bases that match TRBD1. The CDR3 sequence is 14 residues long. The germline gives CDR1 LGHNA, CDR2 YSLEER. After removal of 3 bases from V and 8 bases from J, the junction contained 8 bases not matched to a gene. CDR3 DNA sequence: TGCGCCAGCAGCCAGGACCAGGGGGCGCGGGGCTACACCTTC. Its protein product is CASSQDQGARGYTF.

This chain uses TRBV29-1 with TRBJ1-2, with no clear D. V shed 4 bases and J shed 0 bases, with 6 bases lying between them. Germline-derived CDR1 and CDR2 are SQVTM and ANQGSEA. The CDR3 sequence is 12 residues long. The CDR3 reads CSVATANYGYTF. CDR3 nucleotide sequence: TGCAGCGTTGCCACAGCTAACTATGGCTACACCTTC. Full variable domain (outside the CDR3, taken from reference TRBV29-1 and TRBJ1-2): SAVISQKPSRDICQRGTSLTIQCQVDSQVTMMFWYRQQPGQSLTLIATANQGSEATYESGFVIDKFPISRPNLTFSTLTVSNMSPEDSSIYLCSVATANYGYTFGSGTRLTVV.

CDR3 DNA: TGTGCCAGCAGCGTAGCCGGGGAGCTGTTTTTT. It translates to CASSVAGELFF. The V call is TRBV9, the J call TRBJ2-2; D gene unclear. CDR1 is SGDLS and CDR2 is YYNGEE in the germline V gene. The germline V and J ends were trimmed by 0 bases and 6 bases, with 0 bases remaining between them. This CDR3 has 11 residues.

The chain recombines TRBV2 with TRBJ1-1, with 7 nucleotides matching TRBD1. J gave up 0 bases and V 7 bases, and 2 bases lay outside the gene matches. This CDR3 comprises 13 residues. The V gene's germline CDR1 is SNHLY and CDR2 FYNNEI. The CDR3 sequence: CASKGQMNTEAFF. The CDR3 DNA is TGTGCCAGCAAGGGACAGATGAACACTGAAGCTTTCTTT.

About this clone: This sample also contains other DNA sequences that code for the same CDR3. The chain has TRBV7-3 and TRBJ2-5; D might be TRBD1 (6 bases). The CDR3 is 13 residues long. From germline, CDR1 is SGHTA and CDR2 FQGTGA. Trimming shortened V by 5 bases and J by 5 bases, and 12 bases separated the two germline ends. Here the CDR3 reads CASSPGQGETQYF. The CDR3 nucleotides are TGTGCCAGCAGCCCCGGGCAGGGGGAGACCCAGTACTTC.

This chain uses TRBV7-2 with TRBJ2-2; TRBD2 agrees at 7 bases. The CDR3 is 18 amino acids. Unmatched junction bases numbered 19, after V lost 5 bases and J lost 7 bases. Per germline, CDR1 SGHTA and CDR2 FQGNSA. In DNA, the CDR3 is TGTGCCAGCAGCCCGACTGCTAGCGGAGGGGCCCCCAGCGGGGAGCTGTTTTTT. Translated: CASSPTASGGAPSGELFF.

The count of this clone is one. The genes are TRBV11-2 and TRBJ1-3; D remains unclear. Germline V CDR1 and CDR2: SGHAT, FQNNGV. The CDR3 extends over 14 amino acids. V shed 6 bases and J shed 0 bases, with 9 bases lying between them. CDR3 DNA: TGTGCCAGCAGACGACCGGCCTCTGGAAACACCATATATTTT. This codes for CASRRPASGNTIYF.

The chain couples TRBV6-5 to TRBJ1-5, with TRBD1 identical over 7 bases. Losses at the gene ends were 6 bases for V and 1 base for J; bases not matched to a gene: 3. Per germline, CDR1 MNHEY and CDR2 SVGAGI. The CDR3 covers 14 residues. CDR3 sequence (DNA): TGTGCCAGCAGAGGGGACAGCAGCAATCAGCCCCAGCATTTT. Translated: CASRGDSSNQPQHF.